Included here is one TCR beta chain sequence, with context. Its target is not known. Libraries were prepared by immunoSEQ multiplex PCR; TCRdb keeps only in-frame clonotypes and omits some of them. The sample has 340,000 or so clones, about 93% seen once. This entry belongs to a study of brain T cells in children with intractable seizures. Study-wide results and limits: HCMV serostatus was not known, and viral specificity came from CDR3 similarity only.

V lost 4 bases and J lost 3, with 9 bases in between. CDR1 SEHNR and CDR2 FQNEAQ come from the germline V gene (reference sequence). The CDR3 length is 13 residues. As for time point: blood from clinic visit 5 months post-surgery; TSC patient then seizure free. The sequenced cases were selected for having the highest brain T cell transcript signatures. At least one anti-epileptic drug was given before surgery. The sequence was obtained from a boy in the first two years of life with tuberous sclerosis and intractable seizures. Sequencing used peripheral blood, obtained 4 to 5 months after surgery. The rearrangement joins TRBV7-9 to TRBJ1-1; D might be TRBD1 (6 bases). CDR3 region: CASSSWTDTEAFF. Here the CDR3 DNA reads TGTGCCAGCAGCTCCTGGACAGACACTGAAGCTTTCTTT.